This TCR beta chain was documented in a study of T-cell reconstitution after alpha-beta-depleted transplantation in children. Points from the study as a whole: For some patients, TCRbeta diversity was high at day 60 because of recipient T cells and thymic progenitors that survived. Several hundred rapidly expanded clones from non-depleted graft cells reportedly supplied alpha-beta T cells about two months post-transplant. Newly produced T cells mostly provided counts and TCRbeta diversity after one year, as hyperexpanded clones declined.

The V gene lost 6 bases and the J gene lost 4 bases, with 8 bases spanning the gap. CDR1 and CDR2 (germline): MNHEY, SVGEGT. The CDR3 is 12 residues long. Construction of the TCRbeta library involved unique molecular identifiers. One entry per CDR3 protein, called by TCRdb with MiXCR from the PCR reads. The repertoire includes 580,000 or so distinct CDR3 sequences, 20% to 25% of them detected once, and roughly an eighth sits in the top ten. Comments on this clonotype: The antigen remains unidentified.

The sequencing here drew on PBMCs, mostly from graft donor cells, taken 360 days after TCRalphabeta/CD19-depleted stem cell transplant. The J gene is TRBJ2-3, the V gene TRBV6-2 or TRBV6-3, with D unresolved. The sequence was obtained from a boy less than two years old who had a stem cell transplant for acute myeloid leukemia, so the T cells may come from the graft donor. This CDR3 reads CASSTYADTQYF. The CDR3 DNA sequence: TGTGCCAGCAGCACGTACGCAGATACGCAGTATTTT.